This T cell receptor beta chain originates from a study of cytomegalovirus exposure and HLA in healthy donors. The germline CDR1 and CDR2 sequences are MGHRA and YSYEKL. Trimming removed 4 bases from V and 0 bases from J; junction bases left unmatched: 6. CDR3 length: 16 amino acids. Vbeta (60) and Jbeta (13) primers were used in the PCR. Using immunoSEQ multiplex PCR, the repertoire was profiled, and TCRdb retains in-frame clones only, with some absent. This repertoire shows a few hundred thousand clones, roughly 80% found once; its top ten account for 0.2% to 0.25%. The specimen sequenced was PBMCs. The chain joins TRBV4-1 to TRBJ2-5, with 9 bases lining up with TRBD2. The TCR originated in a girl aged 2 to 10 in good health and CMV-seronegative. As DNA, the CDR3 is TGCGCCAGCAGCCCCTTGGAGCGGGGGGACCAAGAGACCCAGTACTTC. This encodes CASSPLERGDQETQYF.